The 9 T cell receptor beta chains in this list originate from one sample, sequenced in a study of blood T cell repertoires in COVID-19. Here immunoSEQ multiplex PCR was the method, and the copy in TCRdb shows in-frame clones only, minus some. This table holds approximately 250,000 clones, roughly four fifths found once. The source material was PBMCs or T cells enriched from blood (not recorded which). These TCRs come from a man aged 25 to 40 with acute COVID-19.

The chain has TRBV9 and TRBJ2-5, with 7 bases identical to TRBD1. The CDR3 is 14 residues long. Losses at the gene ends were 0 bases for V and 5 bases for J; bases not matched to a gene: 4. Germline lookup yields CDR1 SGDLS and CDR2 YYNGEE. CDR3 nucleotide sequence: TGTGCCAGCAGCGTAGAGGGGGCACGGGAGACCCAGTACTTC. Translation: CASSVEGARETQYF.

This clone showed up just a few times. This chain links TRBV29-1 with TRBJ1-6, with 9 bases lining up with TRBD1. CDR1 is SQVTM and CDR2 is ANQGSEA in the germline V gene. Unmatched junction bases numbered 4, after V lost 7 bases and J lost 3 bases. The CDR3 spans 14 residues. This chain's CDR3 is CSARDRDYNSPLHF. The CDR3 nucleotides read TGCAGCGCCCGGGACAGGGACTATAATTCACCCCTCCACTTT.

This chain links TRBV19 with TRBJ1-5; 10 nucleotides agree with TRBD1. The CDR3 loop spans 16 amino acids. J was trimmed by 5 bases and V by 5 bases; bases with no gene match: 9. Germline V lookup: CDR1 LNHDA, CDR2 SQIVND (reference sequence). The CDR3 DNA is TGTGCCAGTAGTGGGGGACAGGGGCGAGGGGATCAGCCCCAGCATTTT. Encoded protein: CASSGGQGRGDQPQHF. Full variable domain (rest looked up from reference TRBV19 and TRBJ1-5): DGGITQSPKYLFRKEGQNVTLSCEQNLNHDAMYWYRQDPGQGLRLIYYSQIVNDFQKGDIAEGYSVSREKKESFPLTVTSAQKNPTAFYLCASSGGQGRGDQPQHFGDGTRLSIL.

The gene calls are TRBV9 and TRBJ1-1; D is undetermined. CDR1 and CDR2 from the germline V gene are SGDLS and YYNGEE. CDR3 length: 13 amino acids. Trimming shortened V by 4 bases and J by 2 bases, and 9 bases separated the two germline ends. DNA of the CDR3: TGTGCCAGCAGCCTTTCTGTTAACACTGAAGCTTTCTTT. Translating it yields CASSLSVNTEAFF.

V gene TRBV19 combines with J gene TRBJ1-1, with D uncertain. Germline V lookup: CDR1 LNHDA, CDR2 SQIVND (reference sequence). V dropped 4 bases and J dropped 4 bases, with 7 bases sitting between them. This CDR3 comprises 12 residues. CDR3 region: CASSTRVTEAFF. The CDR3 region has the DNA TGTGCCAGTAGTACCCGTGTCACTGAAGCTTTCTTT.

This clone came up once. The chain uses TRBV29-1 and TRBJ1-2; D remains unclear. Germline V lookup: CDR1 SQVTM, CDR2 ANQGSEA. This CDR3 is 11 amino acids long. V gave up 6 bases and J gave up 6 bases, with 11 bases separating them. The CDR3 reads CSVARVHGYTF. The CDR3 bases are TGCAGCGTCGCTCGGGTCCATGGCTACACCTTC. Full variable domain (remainder filled in from reference TRBV29-1 and TRBJ1-2): SAVISQKPSRDICQRGTSLTIQCQVDSQVTMMFWYRQQPGQSLTLIATANQGSEATYESGFVIDKFPISRPNLTFSTLTVSNMSPEDSSIYLCSVARVHGYTFGSGTRLTVV.

This clone appeared once. The chain combines TRBV27 with TRBJ1-5; 10 bases match TRBD1. This CDR3 comprises 15 residues. V lost 6 bases and J lost 0; bases outside the gene matches: 2. Germline CDR1 is MNHEY and CDR2 is SMNVEV (reference sequence). Here the CDR3 DNA reads TGTGCCAGCAGGGGACAGGGGTATAGCAATCAGCCCCAGCATTTT. The encoded protein is CASRGQGYSNQPQHF.

The V call is TRBV5-1, the J call TRBJ1-6, with TRBD1 as a possible D gene (5 bases). This CDR3 contains 16 residues. V lost 6 bases and J lost 5, with 18 bases in between. Germline CDR1 SGHRS, CDR2 YFSETQ. The CDR3 here is CASTRTAGQDNSPLHF. DNA of the CDR3: TGCGCCAGCACCCGTACGGCGGGGCAAGATAATTCACCCCTCCACTTT.

The chain couples TRBV7-9 to TRBJ1-4; 8 positions match TRBD1. J was trimmed by 3 bases and V by 6 bases; bases with no gene match: 6. This CDR3 comprises 15 residues. Per the germline V gene, CDR1 is SEHNR and CDR2 is FQNEAQ (reference sequence). The CDR3 spells CASRNRGASNEKLFF. CDR3 DNA sequence: TGTGCCAGCAGAAACAGGGGGGCATCTAATGAAAAACTGTTTTTT.